This entry lists 32 T cell receptor beta chains sequenced from one sample in a study of blood T cell repertoires in COVID-19. Clones were sequenced by immunoSEQ multiplex PCR, and TCRdb holds only the in-frame ones, with some missing. Here the sample spans fewer than 250,000 clones, approximately 88% being singletons. Sequencing was performed on peripheral blood. The receptors shown here come from a man aged 60 to 75 who had recovered from COVID-19.

This sequence joins TRBV12-3 or TRBV12-4 and TRBJ2-5; the D is unclear. Trimming removed 8 bases from V and 9 bases from J, with 7 bases in between. The CDR3 is 9 amino acids. The CDR3 nucleotides are TGTGCCAGCGGCTTTCCCCAGTACTTC. Residues: CASGFPQYF.

The genes are TRBV9 and TRBJ2-5, with 14 nucleotides matching TRBD2. Per germline, CDR1 SGDLS and CDR2 YYNGEE. This CDR3 has 16 residues. V lost 3 bases, J lost 1 base, and 2 bases stayed unmatched. CDR3 DNA: TGTGCCAGCAGCGGGACTAGCGGGGGGCTCCAAGAGACCCAGTACTTC. This sequence encodes CASSGTSGGLQETQYF.

The chain carries TRBV28 and TRBJ1-2; the match to TRBD1 covers 9 bases. V trimming: 3 bases; J trimming: 4 bases; junction bases outside the gene matches: 6. This CDR3 is built from 15 residues. In germline, CDR1 is MDHEN, CDR2 SYDVKM. The CDR3 sequence is CASSFGDRVIYGYTF. CDR3 nucleotide sequence: TGTGCCAGCAGTTTTGGGGACAGGGTCATCTATGGCTACACCTTC.

This CDR3 is CASSSLGGASTDTQYF. CDR3 coding DNA: TGTGCCAGCAGTTCCTTAGGCGGTGCTAGCACAGATACGCAGTATTTT. The chain has TRBV6-5 and TRBJ2-3; D unclear. V gave up 4 bases and J gave up 0 bases, with 14 bases separating them. Per the germline V gene, CDR1 is MNHEY and CDR2 is SVGAGI. This CDR3 is built from 16 residues.

The chain couples TRBV5-1 to TRBJ2-7; D might be TRBD2 (5 bases). CDR1 SGHRS and CDR2 YFSETQ come from the germline V gene. This CDR3 region has 15 residues. The V end was cut by 4 bases, the J end by 0 bases, with 14 bases between. CDR3 amino acids: CASSRTVSSSYEQYF. For the CDR3, the DNA is TGCGCCAGCAGCAGGACTGTCTCCAGCTCCTACGAGCAGTACTTC.

This chain joins TRBV3-1 (or the pseudogene TRBV3-2) and TRBJ1-5; D not certain. The CDR3 consists of 16 residues. Trimming left V 3 bases short and J 3 bases short, with 15 bases between. Germline-derived CDR1 and CDR2 are LGHDT and YNNKEL (reference sequence). In nucleotides, the CDR3 is TGTGCCAGCAGCCACGGGGTGGGCGGCCTCAATCAGCCCCAGCATTTT. Translation: CASSHGVGGLNQPQHF.

The chain combines TRBV11-2 with TRBJ2-7; 10 nucleotides align to TRBD1. CDR1 is SGHAT, CDR2 FQNNGV, per germline. The CDR3 extends over 14 amino acids. Trimming removed 5 bases from V and 10 bases from J; junction bases left unmatched: 11. CDR3 coding DNA: TGTGCCAGCAGCCTACTCGGAGGACAGGGGGATCAGTACTTC. Translating it yields CASSLLGGQGDQYF. The whole variable domain, remainder taken from reference TRBV11-2 and TRBJ2-7, is EAGVAQSPRYKIIEKRQSVAFWCNPISGHATLYWYQQILGQGPKLLIQFQNNGVVDDSQLPKDRFSAERLKGVDSTLKIQPAKLEDSAVYLCASSLLGGQGDQYFGPGTRLTVT.

The chain combines TRBV5-1 with TRBJ1-2, with D uncertain. CDR3 length equals 13 residues. Trimming removed 0 bases from V and 8 bases from J, with 11 bases in between. CDR1 and CDR2 from the germline V gene are SGHRS and YFSETQ. The CDR3 DNA is TGCGCCAGCAGCTTGGGCGGCGGCTGGGGCTACACCTTC. Translated, it gives CASSLGGGWGYTF. Supplemented by reference TRBV5-1 and TRBJ1-2, the full variable domain reads KAGVTQTPRYLIKTRGQQVTLSCSPISGHRSVSWYQQTPGQGLQFLFEYFSETQRNKGNFPGRFSGRQFSNSRSEMNVSTLELGDSALYLCASSLGGGWGYTFGSGTRLTVV.

This chain's CDR3 is CASSRGSYTEAFF. The CDR3 DNA reads TGTGCCAGCAGCCGGGGATCCTACACTGAAGCTTTCTTT. The chain is built from TRBV7-3 and TRBJ1-1, with D unresolved. The CDR3 runs to 13 residues. The ends were cut back, 5 bases at V and 3 bases at J, with 10 bases in the middle. Germline V gene sequence: CDR1 SGHTA, CDR2 FQGTGA.

The chain has TRBV5-1 and TRBJ1-5; 9 bases map to TRBD1. The CDR3 runs to 19 residues. V shed 4 bases and J 2 bases; nucleotides not matched to a gene: 16. Germline CDR1 reads SGHRS; CDR2 reads YFSETQ. In DNA form, the CDR3 reads TGCGCCAGCAGCCATACGCACTGGACAGGGGTTAGGGGCAATCAGCCCCAGCATTTT. Protein: CASSHTHWTGVRGNQPQHF.

The genes are TRBV6-4 and TRBJ2-3; perhaps TRBD2 as D (6 bases). The CDR3 runs to 15 residues. V was shortened by 6 bases and J by 5 bases, with 18 bases between the two germline ends. Germline V lookup: CDR1 MRHNA, CDR2 SNTAGT. The CDR3: CASSLSGKAGDTQYF. In DNA, the CDR3 is TGTGCCAGCAGCCTTAGCGGTAAGGCAGGAGATACGCAGTATTTT.

The chain recombines TRBV5-1 with TRBJ1-2; tentatively, D is TRBD1 (6 bases). There are 14 residues in the CDR3. Trimming took 1 base from V and 4 from J, leaving 11 bases between them. CDR1 and CDR2 from the germline V gene are SGHRS and YFSETQ. The CDR3 is CASSLSGGGYGYTF. The DNA for the CDR3 is TGCGCCAGCAGCTTGTCTGGGGGCGGCTATGGCTACACCTTC. The whole variable domain, filled in from reference TRBV5-1 and TRBJ1-2, reads KAGVTQTPRYLIKTRGQQVTLSCSPISGHRSVSWYQQTPGQGLQFLFEYFSETQRNKGNFPGRFSGRQFSNSRSEMNVSTLELGDSALYLCASSLSGGGYGYTFGSGTRLTVV.

The V call is TRBV2, the J call TRBJ1-5; D may be TRBD1 (5 bases). The V gene's germline CDR1 is SNHLY and CDR2 FYNNEI. This CDR3 has 14 residues. V lost 2 bases to trimming and J lost 5 bases, with 10 bases between them. DNA of the CDR3: TGTGCCAGCAGTGAAAGGACACGCGATCAGCCCCAGCATTTT. Residues: CASSERTRDQPQHF.

V usage is TRBV5-1 and J usage is TRBJ2-4, with 9 bases that match TRBD2. The junction had 14 bases not matched to a gene; V was cut back by 3 bases and J by 7 bases. CDR3 length equals 17 residues. Germline assignment: CDR1 SGHRS and CDR2 YFSETQ. CDR3 in amino acids: CASSSAGVSGGGNIQYF. CDR3 DNA: TGCGCCAGCAGCTCTGCCGGCGTTAGCGGGGGTGGGAACATTCAGTACTTC.

The chain links TRBV20-1 to TRBJ2-7, with TRBD1 matching over 9 bases. Germline CDR1 DFQATT, CDR2 SNEGSKA (reference sequence). V lost 3 bases and J lost 3; bases outside the gene matches: 18. CDR3 length: 18 residues. DNA for the CDR3: TGCAGTGCTAGTCAACCCGACAGGGGGATAAGCCTGAGCTACGAGCAGTACTTC. Residues: CSASQPDRGISLSYEQYF.

The J gene is TRBJ1-5, the V gene TRBV20-1, with D possibly being TRBD1 (6 bases). Germline V CDR1 and CDR2: DFQATT, SNEGSKA (reference sequence). CDR3 length equals 15 residues. Trimming removed 3 bases from V and 3 bases from J, with 15 bases in between. The DNA of the CDR3 is TGCAGTGCTAGTCGATCTCAGGGGTTCAATCAGCCCCAGCATTTT. This sequence encodes CSASRSQGFNQPQHF.

The CDR3 bases are TGTGCCTGGAGTGTTCTCGGGAGGCTCCAAAACTATGGCTACACCTTC. This encodes CAWSVLGRLQNYGYTF. This chain joins TRBV30 and TRBJ1-2; D unclear. The length of the CDR3 is 16 residues. CDR1 GTSNPN and CDR2 SVGIG come from the germline V gene (reference sequence). V was pared by 0 bases and J by 2 bases, with 16 bases between.

The V gene is TRBV19, the J gene TRBJ1-6, with D perhaps matching TRBD1 (5 bases). Trimming cost V 5 bases and J 10 bases, with 15 bases left between them. This CDR3 comprises 14 residues. Germline V CDR1 and CDR2: LNHDA, SQIVND (reference sequence). As DNA, the CDR3 is TGTGCCAGTAGTCCATGGGGGGTACCCTCACCCCTCCACTTT. Translating gives CASSPWGVPSPLHF.

This chain joins TRBV28 and TRBJ2-4; 12 nucleotides align to TRBD1. There are 15 residues in the CDR3. Germline values: CDR1 MDHEN, CDR2 SYDVKM. The trim removed 4 bases at V and 9 bases at J, leaving 7 bases unmatched. CDR3 sequence reads: CASSSPGTGGGIQYF. CDR3 DNA: TGTGCCAGCAGTTCGCCCGGGACAGGGGGCGGCATTCAGTACTTC.

The J gene is TRBJ2-1, the V gene TRBV12-3 or TRBV12-4, with D possibly TRBD2 on 6 matching bases. The CDR3 consists of 13 residues. With 6 bases removed from V and 8 bases from J, the gap between germline ends came to 14 bases. The CDR3 nucleotides read TGTGCCAGCAGCATCGGGAGTCGATATGAGCAGTTCTTC. It encodes CASSIGSRYEQFF.

This rearrangement joins TRBV11-2 to TRBJ2-3; 7 nucleotides match TRBD2. The CDR3 covers 16 residues. After removal of 10 bases from V and 2 bases from J, the junction contained 15 bases not matched to a gene. Germline lookup yields CDR1 SGHAT and CDR2 FQNNGV. The CDR3 protein is CATTERAGSYTDTQYF. In nucleotides, the CDR3 is TGTGCCACCACAGAGAGAGCGGGGTCTTACACAGATACGCAGTATTTT.

In this sample, this clone turned up a few times. The chain is built from TRBV5-1 and TRBJ1-2, with D uncertain. CDR3 length: 15 amino acids. CDR1 and CDR2 (germline): SGHRS, YFSETQ. Trimming shortened V by 1 base and J by 0 bases, and 10 bases separated the two germline ends. The CDR3: CASSLSTRSNYGYTF. For the CDR3, the DNA is TGCGCCAGCAGCTTGTCGACACGCTCTAACTATGGCTACACCTTC.

V gene TRBV11-1 combines with J gene TRBJ1-1; D not certain. V dropped 3 bases and J dropped 1 base, with 9 bases sitting between them. CDR3 length equals 14 residues. Looked up from germline, CDR1 is SGHAT and CDR2 is FQDESV (reference sequence). The CDR3 nucleotides read TGTGCCAGCAGCTTCGACACGAGGAACACTGAAGCTTTCTTT. Translating it yields CASSFDTRNTEAFF.

V and J are TRBV5-1 and TRBJ1-6; perhaps TRBD1 as D (6 bases). Germline values: CDR1 SGHRS, CDR2 YFSETQ. CDR3 size: 18 residues. V lost 4 bases to trimming and J lost 4 bases, with 21 bases between them. The CDR3 DNA is TGCGCCAGCAGCCCACAGGGTCAAGGAGGCGGGTATAATTCACCCCTCCACTTT. Translation: CASSPQGQGGGYNSPLHF.

The chain couples TRBV5-1 to TRBJ1-2; 7 positions match TRBD1. V shed 6 bases and J 6 bases; nucleotides not matched to a gene: 8. This CDR3 spans 13 amino acids. Germline V lookup: CDR1 SGHRS, CDR2 YFSETQ. CDR3 protein: CASTEVTGHGYTF. In nucleotides, the CDR3 is TGCGCCAGCACGGAAGTGACAGGGCATGGCTACACCTTC.

The rearrangement uses TRBV11-3 and TRBJ2-3; perhaps TRBD1 as D (5 bases). The CDR3 is made up of 16 amino acids. Trimming took 5 bases from V and 6 from J, leaving 21 bases between them. Per germline, CDR1 SGHNT and CDR2 YENEEA. The CDR3 is CASSPGSGSGADTQYF. The CDR3 DNA reads TGTGCCAGCAGCCCAGGGTCCGGGTCCGGTGCGGATACGCAGTATTTT.

The chain uses TRBV18 and TRBJ1-1; TRBD1 might be the D (6 bases). The CDR3 contains 15 residues. The germline CDR1 and CDR2 sequences are KGHSH and LQKENI. V gave up 3 bases and J gave up 1 base, with 12 bases separating them. The CDR3 DNA is TGTGCCAGCTCACCTGAGCAGGGGTCGAACACTGAAGCTTTCTTT. Encoded protein: CASSPEQGSNTEAFF.

The chain is built from TRBV11-2 and TRBJ2-7; 11 nucleotides match TRBD1. From germline, CDR1 is SGHAT and CDR2 FQNNGV. The CDR3 length is 15 residues. The trim removed 3 bases at V and 6 bases at J, leaving 7 bases unmatched. The CDR3 coding sequence is TGTGCCAGCAGCTTTACCGGGACAGGGGGGACCGAGCAGTACTTC. This encodes CASSFTGTGGTEQYF.

This rearrangement joins TRBV2 to TRBJ2-7, with D possibly matching TRBD1 (6 bases). The germline CDR1 and CDR2 sequences are SNHLY and FYNNEI. The V end was cut by 6 bases, the J end by 0 bases, with 18 bases between. The CDR3 sequence is 16 residues long. The CDR3 bases are TGTGCCAGCAGACCCCCGTGGGGGCGAGACTCCTACGAGCAGTACTTC. Encoded protein: CASRPPWGRDSYEQYF. Variable domain in full (rest from reference TRBV2 and TRBJ2-7): EPEVTQTPSHQVTQMGQEVILRCVPISNHLYFYWYRQILGQKVEFLVSFYNNEISEKSEIFDDQFSVERPDGSNFTLKIRSTKLEDSAMYFCASRPPWGRDSYEQYFGPGTRLTVT.

The chain employs TRBV3-1 (or the pseudogene TRBV3-2) and TRBJ2-5; D is possibly TRBD2 (7 bases). This CDR3 has 19 residues. The V end lost 0 bases, the J end lost 1 base, and 21 bases lay between the germline ends. Germline assignment: CDR1 LGHDT and CDR2 YNNKEL (reference sequence). The CDR3 coding sequence is TGTGCCAGCAGCCAAGATCAGGGTTCGATGCGGGGGCCCCAAGAGACCCAGTACTTC. Its protein product is CASSQDQGSMRGPQETQYF.

J is TRBJ1-1 and V is TRBV18; no clear D gene. Germline V lookup: CDR1 KGHSH, CDR2 LQKENI. This CDR3 has 13 residues. Deletions cut 8 bases from V and 3 bases from J, with 13 bases between. Here the CDR3 reads CASTRESDTEAFF. The CDR3 nucleotides are TGTGCCAGCACAAGGGAGTCGGACACTGAAGCTTTCTTT.

The chain links TRBV15 to TRBJ1-3; D remains unclear. CDR1 LNHNV and CDR2 YYDKDF come from the germline V gene (reference sequence). V lost 1 base and J 0 bases, leaving 10 bases between the germline ends. This CDR3 has 16 residues. The chain's CDR3 is CATSRGRRSSGNTIYF. The CDR3, as DNA: TGTGCCACCAGCAGAGGCCGACGGAGCTCTGGAAACACCATATATTTT. Complete variable domain (other parts from reference TRBV15 and TRBJ1-3): DAMVIQNPRYQVTQFGKPVTLSCSQTLNHNVMYWYQQKSSQAPKLLFHYYDKDFNNEADTPDNFQSRRPNTSFCFLDIRSPGLGDTAMYLCATSRGRRSSGNTIYFGEGSWLTVV.